This entry lists 26 T cell receptor beta chains sequenced from one sample in a study of shared clonotypes between healthy human individuals. Libraries were prepared by immunoSEQ multiplex PCR; TCRdb keeps only in-frame clonotypes and omits some of them. The table lists over a million clones, 60% to 80% of them singletons, with roughly 1.5% in the top ten. The sequenced sample was memory CD4+ T cells sorted from blood. Subset given: CD45RA-negative fraction. These receptor sequences come from a man younger than 30 in good health.

This clone has a handful of counts. The V call is TRBV5-1, the J call TRBJ2-2; 9 positions match TRBD1. Germline CDR1 SGHRS, CDR2 YFSETQ. The CDR3 consists of 15 residues. J lost 6 bases, V lost 9 bases, and 12 bases had no gene match. CDR3 sequence (DNA): TGCGCCACCGCGCTTGAGGGACAGGGACCCGGGGAGCTGTTTTTT. Its translation: CATALEGQGPGELFF.

This clone was seen ten or more times. The chain employs TRBV5-6 and TRBJ1-1; 7 bases match TRBD1. V was clipped by 0 bases and J by 5 bases; unmatched bases: 7. Germline lookup yields CDR1 SGHDT and CDR2 YYEEEE. The CDR3 contains 15 residues. The CDR3 DNA sequence: TGTGCCAGCAGCTTGGGGTCAGGGGGAAGGACTGAAGCTTTCTTT. Amino acid sequence: CASSLGSGGRTEAFF.

The rearrangement uses TRBV4-1 and TRBJ2-3, with 8 positions matching TRBD2. V lost 2 bases to trimming and J lost 9 bases; unmatched junction nucleotides: 4. This CDR3 contains 13 residues. The V gene's germline CDR1 is MGHRA and CDR2 YSYEKL. Here the CDR3 DNA reads TGCGCCAGCAGCCAAAGGGGCGGGGGGACGCAGTATTTT. It translates to CASSQRGGGTQYF.

Worth noting for this clone: Other nucleotide sequences from this sample produce the same CDR3. This chain connects TRBV5-1 to TRBJ1-4, with 8 bases aligning to TRBD1. The CDR3 has 14 amino acids. V trimming: 4 bases; J trimming: 8 bases; junction bases outside the gene matches: 7. Germline V CDR1 and CDR2: SGHRS, YFSETQ. CDR3 DNA: TGCGCCAGCAGCCCTGGACAGGGAAACGAAAAACTGTTTTTT. Translation gives CASSPGQGNEKLFF.

V usage is TRBV28 and J usage is TRBJ2-7, with a tentative D call TRBD2 (5 bases). This CDR3 has 15 residues. V lost 6 bases and J lost 2, with 17 bases in between. The germline gives CDR1 MDHEN, CDR2 SYDVKM. The CDR3 nucleotides are TGTGCCAGCAGACTACCAAGCGGTGGGGCCTACGAGCAGTACTTC. It codes for CASRLPSGGAYEQYF. Combining the CDR3 with reference TRBV28 and TRBJ2-7 gives the whole variable domain DVKVTQSSRYLVKRTGEKVFLECVQDMDHENMFWYRQDPGLGLRLIYFSYDVKMKEKGDIPEGYSVSREKKERFSLILESASTNQTSMYLCASRLPSGGAYEQYFGPGTRLTVT.

The chain couples TRBV2 to TRBJ1-2, with D possibly matching TRBD1 (6 bases). V was cut by 8 bases and J by 6 bases, with 16 bases left in between. Germline V gene data show CDR1 as SNHLY and CDR2 as FYNNEI. The CDR3 sequence is 13 residues long. CDR3 bases: TGTGCCAGCGCCCCCAGGGAGGGGGATGGCTACACCTTC. This codes for CASAPREGDGYTF.

The CDR3 DNA follows: TGCACCAGCAGCCAGGGGACAGGGTATCAGCCCCAGCATTTT. Translating gives CTSSQGTGYQPQHF. J is TRBJ1-5 and V is TRBV1; the tabulated D call, TRBD1, remains unverified against the DNA. TRBV1 is a pseudogene locus. CDR3 length: 14 residues.

The CDR3 DNA reads as TGCAGCGCCGAGGGGGCGAACACTGAAGCTTTCTTT. This gives the protein CSAEGANTEAFF. The V call is TRBV29-1, the J call TRBJ1-1; 7 bases are a match to TRBD1. The CDR3 runs to 12 residues. Trimming removed 7 bases from V and 1 base from J; junction bases left unmatched: 3. Germline assignment: CDR1 SQVTM and CDR2 ANQGSEA.

About this clone itself: With only one base between it and a far larger clone, this is likely a read error. Within the sample, other DNA sequences also encode this same CDR3. The chain joins TRBV30 to TRBJ1-6; a weak D match, TRBD1 (6 bases). Germline V gene data show CDR1 as GTSNPN and CDR2 as SVGIG (reference sequence). This CDR3 is 13 amino acids long. CDR3 protein: CAVGRGYNSPLHF. CDR3 in DNA: TGTGCTGTAGGTAGGGGGTATAATTCGCCCCTCCACTTT.

This chain uses TRBV2 with TRBJ1-4; D might be TRBD1 (5 bases). This CDR3 has 14 residues. Germline CDR1 and CDR2: SNHLY and FYNNEI. Trimming took 6 bases from V and 8 from J, leaving 16 bases between them. The CDR3 is CASRMGGISEKLFF. CDR3 in DNA: TGTGCCAGCAGGATGGGGGGGATTTCCGAAAAACTGTTTTTT. The complete variable domain, with remaining parts taken from reference TRBV2 and TRBJ1-4, reads EPEVTQTPSHQVTQMGQEVILRCVPISNHLYFYWYRQILGQKVEFLVSFYNNEISEKSEIFDDQFSVERPDGSNFTLKIRSTKLEDSAMYFCASRMGGISEKLFFGSGTQLSVL.

A remark on this clone: This sample includes further DNA sequences coding for the same CDR3. The chain joins TRBV7-2 to TRBJ2-5; TRBD2 is a possible D gene (6 bases). This CDR3 has 14 amino acids. V gave up 1 base and J gave up 1 base, with 7 bases separating them. Per the germline V gene, CDR1 is SGHTA and CDR2 is FQGNSA. The CDR3 region is CASSLGGAQETQYF. The DNA for the CDR3 is TGTGCCAGCAGCTTAGGCGGGGCCCAAGAGACCCAGTACTTC. Based on the CDR3 plus reference TRBV7-2 and TRBJ2-5, the full variable domain is GAGVSQSPSNKVTEKGKDVELRCDPISGHTALYWYRQSLGQGLEFLIYFQGNSAPDKSGLPSDRFSAERTGGSVSTLTIQRTQQEDSAVYLCASSLGGAQETQYFGPGTRLLVL.

The chain combines TRBV7-3 with TRBJ2-3, with 7 bases matching TRBD2. The J segment lost 5 bases and the V segment lost 5 bases, leaving 10 bases of the junction unmatched. This CDR3 contains 15 residues. The germline V gene encodes CDR1 SGHTA and CDR2 FQGTGA. CDR3 sequence (DNA): TGTGCCAGCAGCCGTACTAGCGATGGTAGAGATACGCAGTATTTT. Translating it yields CASSRTSDGRDTQYF.

V and J are TRBV5-4 and TRBJ2-7; D might be TRBD1 (6 bases). The CDR3 is 13 residues long. Trimming took 2 bases from V and 4 from J, leaving 10 bases between them. CDR1 SGHNT and CDR2 YYREEE come from the germline V gene (reference sequence). CDR3 DNA: TGTGCCAGCAGCTTCCAGGGGCGATACGAGCAGTACTTC. Translated: CASSFQGRYEQYF.

The gene calls are TRBV4-1 and TRBJ1-5; 9 bases align to TRBD1. The CDR3 totals 18 residues. Germline V gene lookup returns CDR1 MGHRA and CDR2 YSYEKL. V lost 0 bases and J lost 4; bases outside the gene matches: 10. The CDR3 nucleotides read TGCGCCAGCAGCCAAGAAGGTTCGGGGACAGGGCGGAATCAGCCCCAGCATTTT. Protein sequence: CASSQEGSGTGRNQPQHF.

The chain is built from TRBV2 and TRBJ2-3; 12 positions agree with TRBD2. The CDR3 length is 16 residues. V was clipped by 3 bases and J by 5 bases; unmatched bases: 6. In germline, CDR1 is SNHLY, CDR2 FYNNEI. The CDR3 spells CASSDLAGGLIDTQYF. The CDR3 nucleotides read TGTGCCAGCAGTGACCTAGCGGGGGGGCTTATAGATACGCAGTATTTT.

V gene TRBV5-1 combines with J gene TRBJ2-1, with 7 positions matching TRBD1. The germline V gene has CDR1 SGHRS and CDR2 YFSETQ. J gave up 6 bases and V 2 bases, and 5 bases lay outside the gene matches. The CDR3 extends over 14 amino acids. CDR3 loop: CASSFYRGGNEQFF. CDR3 nucleotide sequence: TGCGCCAGCAGCTTTTACAGGGGCGGCAATGAGCAGTTCTTC.

V is TRBV9 and J is TRBJ1-3; D remains unclear. Germline CDR1 reads SGDLS; CDR2 reads YYNGEE. V gave up 0 bases and J gave up 0 bases, with 7 bases separating them. This CDR3 region has 15 residues. The CDR3 region is CASSVGITSGNTIYF. The CDR3, as DNA: TGTGCCAGCAGCGTAGGGATTACCTCTGGAAACACCATATATTTT. Drawing the rest from reference TRBV9 and TRBJ1-3, the complete variable domain is DSGVTQTPKHLITATGQRVTLRCSPRSGDLSVYWYQQSLDQGLQFLIQYYNGEERAKGNILERFSAQQFPDLHSELNLSSLELGDSALYFCASSVGITSGNTIYFGEGSWLTVV.

V usage is TRBV5-8 and J usage is TRBJ2-3, with TRBD2 identical over 10 bases. Germline V gene data show CDR1 as SGHTS and CDR2 as YDEGEE. This CDR3 is built from 16 residues. Trimming removed 6 bases from V and 2 bases from J; junction bases left unmatched: 9. The CDR3 coding sequence is TGTGCCAGCAACTTTAAAACTAGCGGGAACACAGATACGCAGTATTTT. Amino acid sequence: CASNFKTSGNTDTQYF.

The rearrangement joins TRBV5-5 to TRBJ2-7, with 9 positions matching TRBD1. V was pared by 3 bases and J by 3 bases, with 4 bases of the junction left unmatched. Germline values: CDR1 SGHKS, CDR2 YYEKEE (reference sequence). The CDR3 loop spans 14 amino acids. The CDR3 DNA follows: TGTGCCAGCAGCTGGGGACAGGGAAGCTACGAGCAGTACTTC. Translating it yields CASSWGQGSYEQYF.

On this clone: The sample contains more than one DNA sequence encoding this CDR3. The rearrangement links TRBV9 to TRBJ2-3; 8 nucleotides match TRBD2. Germline CDR1 is SGDLS and CDR2 is YYNGEE. The J segment lost 2 bases and the V segment lost 1 base, leaving 6 bases of the junction unmatched. The CDR3 contains 16 residues. CDR3 region: CASSVMAGGPTDTQYF. The CDR3, as DNA: TGTGCCAGCAGCGTAATGGCGGGGGGTCCCACAGATACGCAGTATTTT.

The count of this clone is one. The rearrangement joins TRBV6-6 to TRBJ1-2; 9 bases align to TRBD1. J lost 4 bases, V lost 5 bases, and 5 bases had no gene match. CDR1 is MNHNY, CDR2 SVGAGI, per germline (reference sequence). This CDR3 comprises 14 residues. The CDR3 loop is CASSRQGDIYGYTF. Written as DNA, the CDR3 is TGTGCCAGCAGTAGACAGGGGGACATCTATGGCTACACCTTC.

V gene TRBV19 combines with J gene TRBJ2-7, with a possible D match to TRBD1 (6 bases). Looked up from germline, CDR1 is LNHDA and CDR2 is SQIVND (reference sequence). The V end was cut by 4 bases, the J end by 3 bases, with 10 bases between. The CDR3 is 13 residues long. The CDR3 loop reads CASSRTVGYEQYF. The CDR3 DNA is TGTGCCAGTAGTAGGACAGTGGGCTACGAGCAGTACTTC.

V gene TRBV27 combines with J gene TRBJ2-6, with D maybe TRBD1 (8 bases). CDR3 length equals 16 residues. Germline CDR1 is MNHEY and CDR2 is SMNVEV (reference sequence). Trimming removed 6 bases from V and 0 bases from J, with 12 bases in between. The CDR3 sequence: CASRYRGGSGANVLTF. The CDR3 DNA follows: TGTGCCAGCAGATACAGGGGGGGCTCTGGGGCCAACGTCCTGACTTTC. The complete variable domain, with remaining parts taken from reference TRBV27 and TRBJ2-6, reads EAQVTQNPRYLITVTGKKLTVTCSQNMNHEYMSWYRQDPGLGLRQIYYSMNVEVTDKGDVPEGYKVSRKEKRNFPLILESPSPNQTSLYFCASRYRGGSGANVLTFGAGSRLTVL.

On this clone: The sample carries other DNA sequences with the same CDR3. The chain couples TRBV5-1 to TRBJ1-6, with 7 bases fitting TRBD1. The length of the CDR3 is 16 residues. Germline V CDR1 and CDR2: SGHRS, YFSETQ. The V and J ends lost 0 bases and 0 bases, in that order; junction bases with no gene match: 0. The CDR3 here is CASSLGDSSYNSPLHF. The CDR3 nucleotides are TGCGCCAGCAGCTTGGGGGACAGCTCCTATAATTCACCCCTCCACTTT. Looking up the rest from reference TRBV5-1 and TRBJ1-6 gives the full variable domain: KAGVTQTPRYLIKTRGQQVTLSCSPISGHRSVSWYQQTPGQGLQFLFEYFSETQRNKGNFPGRFSGRQFSNSRSEMNVSTLELGDSALYLCASSLGDSSYNSPLHFGNGTRLTVT.

This clone was observed a single time. The V call is TRBV10-3, the J call TRBJ1-6, with D perhaps TRBD1 (5 bases). Trimming cost V 3 bases and J 9 bases, with 12 bases left between them. The CDR3 is 14 residues long. Germline lookup yields CDR1 ENHRY and CDR2 SYGVKD. CDR3 bases: TGTGCCATCAGTGAAGGGGCCTCGGGTTCACCCCTCCACTTT. Encoded protein: CAISEGASGSPLHF.

To note about this clone: A read error may be the cause here, since a much bigger clone is one base away. V gene TRBV2 combines with J gene TRBJ2-4; D is possibly TRBD1 (6 bases). The germline CDR1 and CDR2 sequences are SNHLY and FYNNEI. The V end was cut by 6 bases, the J end by 0 bases, with 9 bases between. This CDR3 comprises 14 residues. The CDR3 DNA sequence: TGTGCCAGCAGCGGACAGCTAGCCAAAAACATTCAGTACTTC. It is translated as CASSGQLAKNIQYF.